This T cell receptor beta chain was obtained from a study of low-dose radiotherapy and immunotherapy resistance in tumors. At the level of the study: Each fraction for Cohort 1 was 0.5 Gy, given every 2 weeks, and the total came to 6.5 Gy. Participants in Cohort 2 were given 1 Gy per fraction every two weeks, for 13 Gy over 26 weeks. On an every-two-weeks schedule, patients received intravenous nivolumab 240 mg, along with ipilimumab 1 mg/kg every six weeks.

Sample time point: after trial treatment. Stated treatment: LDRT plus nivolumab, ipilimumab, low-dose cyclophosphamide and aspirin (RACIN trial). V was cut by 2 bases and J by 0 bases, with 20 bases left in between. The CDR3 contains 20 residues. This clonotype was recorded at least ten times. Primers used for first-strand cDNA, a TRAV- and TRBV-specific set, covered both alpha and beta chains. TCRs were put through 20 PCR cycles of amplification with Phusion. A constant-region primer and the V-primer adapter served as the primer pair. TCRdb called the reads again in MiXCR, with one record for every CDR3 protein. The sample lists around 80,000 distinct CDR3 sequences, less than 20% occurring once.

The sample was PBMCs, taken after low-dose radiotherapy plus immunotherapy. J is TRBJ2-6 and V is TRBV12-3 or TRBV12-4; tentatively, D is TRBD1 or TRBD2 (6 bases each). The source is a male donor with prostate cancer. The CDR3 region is CASSLSFSGGASSGANVLTF. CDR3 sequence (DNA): TGTGCCAGCAGTTTAAGCTTCTCCGGGGGCGCCAGCTCTGGGGCCAACGTCCTGACTTTC.